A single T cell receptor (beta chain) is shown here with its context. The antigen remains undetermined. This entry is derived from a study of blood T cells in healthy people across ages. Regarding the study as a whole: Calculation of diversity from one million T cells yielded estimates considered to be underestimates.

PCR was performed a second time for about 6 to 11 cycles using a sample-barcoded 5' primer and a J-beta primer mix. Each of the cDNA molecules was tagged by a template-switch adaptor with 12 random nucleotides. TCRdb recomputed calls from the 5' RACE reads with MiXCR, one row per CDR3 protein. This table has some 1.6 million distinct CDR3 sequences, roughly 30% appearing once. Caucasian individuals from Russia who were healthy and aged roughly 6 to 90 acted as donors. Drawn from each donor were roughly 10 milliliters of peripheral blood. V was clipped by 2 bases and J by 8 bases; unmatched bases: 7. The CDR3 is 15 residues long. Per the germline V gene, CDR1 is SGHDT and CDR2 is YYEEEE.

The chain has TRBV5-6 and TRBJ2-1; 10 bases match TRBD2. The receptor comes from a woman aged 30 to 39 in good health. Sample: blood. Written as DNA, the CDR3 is TGTGCCAGCAGCTTTCTCCTAGCGGGAGTGGATGAGCAGTTCTTC. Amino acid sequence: CASSFLLAGVDEQFF.